This TCR beta chain was observed in a study of blood T cells in healthy people across ages. Study outcomes and limitations: Diversity of TCR beta correlated strongly with naive T cell percentage. Fewer expanded clones and more diversity marked long-lived versus aged donors.

Looked up from germline, CDR1 is KGHDR and CDR2 is SFDVKD. The CDR3 has 12 amino acids. Combining a sample-barcoded 5' primer with a J-beta primer mix, a second PCR ran for about 6 to 12 cycles. Each cDNA was tagged by a template-switch adaptor containing 12 random nucleotides. TCRdb used MiXCR to reprocess the 5' RACE reads, holding one entry per CDR3 protein. The sample carries roughly 2 million distinct CDR3 sequences, around 50% recorded once. This clonotype has just a few counts. Its antigen is unidentified. This chain links TRBV24-1 with TRBJ2-5; 7 positions match TRBD2. The J call may not be correct, given that the DNA end is closer to TRBJ2-7. The TCR sequence derives from a woman aged 40 to 49 in good health. Sequenced input: blood. This chain's CDR3 is CATASGTYEQYF. The CDR3, as DNA: TGTGCCACTGCTAGCGGTACCTACGAGCAGTACTTC.